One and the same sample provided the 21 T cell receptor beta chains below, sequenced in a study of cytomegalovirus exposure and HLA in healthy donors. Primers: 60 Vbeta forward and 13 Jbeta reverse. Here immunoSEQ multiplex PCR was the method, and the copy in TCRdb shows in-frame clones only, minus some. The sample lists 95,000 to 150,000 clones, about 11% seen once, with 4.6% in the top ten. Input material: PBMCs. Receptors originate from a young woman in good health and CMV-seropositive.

In DNA, the CDR3 is TGTGCCAGCAGCTTAGCCCTTAATGAAAAACTGTTTTTT. Protein: CASSLALNEKLFF. The J gene is TRBJ1-4, the V gene TRBV7-9; D is uncertain. CDR3 length: 13 amino acids. Germline CDR1 SEHNR, CDR2 FQNEAQ (reference sequence). With 0 bases removed from V and 4 bases from J, the gap between germline ends came to 3 bases.

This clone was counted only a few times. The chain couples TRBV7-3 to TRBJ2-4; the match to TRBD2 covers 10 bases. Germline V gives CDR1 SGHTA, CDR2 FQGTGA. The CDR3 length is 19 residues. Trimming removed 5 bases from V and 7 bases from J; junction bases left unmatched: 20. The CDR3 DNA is TGTGCCAGCAGCCCCGGGGTCGGGCTAGCGGGAGAGGGGGGGAACATTCAGTACTTC. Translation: CASSPGVGLAGEGGNIQYF.

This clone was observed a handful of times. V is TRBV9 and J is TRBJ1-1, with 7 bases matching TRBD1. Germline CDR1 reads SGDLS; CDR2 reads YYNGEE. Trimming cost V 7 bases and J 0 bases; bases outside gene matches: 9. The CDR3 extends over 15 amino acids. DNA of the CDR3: TGTGCCAGCGGCGCGCCGGGACAGCTGAACACTGAAGCTTTCTTT. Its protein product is CASGAPGQLNTEAFF.

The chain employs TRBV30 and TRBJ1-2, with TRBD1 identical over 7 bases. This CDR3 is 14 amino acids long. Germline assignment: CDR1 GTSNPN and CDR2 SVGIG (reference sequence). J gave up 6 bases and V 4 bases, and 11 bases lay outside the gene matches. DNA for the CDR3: TGTGCCTGGATGACAGGGATGGCCCTTGATGGCTACACCTTC. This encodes CAWMTGMALDGYTF.

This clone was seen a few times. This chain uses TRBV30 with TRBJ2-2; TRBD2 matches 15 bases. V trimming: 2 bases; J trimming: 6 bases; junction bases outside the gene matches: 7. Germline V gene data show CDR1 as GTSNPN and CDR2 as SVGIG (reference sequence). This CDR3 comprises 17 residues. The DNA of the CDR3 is TGTGCCTGGAGTAGGGGACTAGCGGGAGGTGCGGCCGGGGAGCTGTTTTTT. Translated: CAWSRGLAGGAAGELFF. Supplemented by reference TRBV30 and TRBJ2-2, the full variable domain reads SQTIHQWPATLVQPVGSPLSLECTVEGTSNPNLYWYRQAAGRGLQLLFYSVGIGQISSEVPQNLSASRPQDRQFILSSKKLLLSDSGFYLCAWSRGLAGGAAGELFFGEGSRLTVL.

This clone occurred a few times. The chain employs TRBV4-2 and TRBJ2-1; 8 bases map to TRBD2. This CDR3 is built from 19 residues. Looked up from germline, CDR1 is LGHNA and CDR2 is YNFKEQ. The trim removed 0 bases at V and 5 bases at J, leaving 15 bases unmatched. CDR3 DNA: TGTGCCAGCAGCCAAGATCGTAAAAACCCGGGACTAGTCAACAATGAGCAGTTCTTC. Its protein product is CASSQDRKNPGLVNNEQFF.

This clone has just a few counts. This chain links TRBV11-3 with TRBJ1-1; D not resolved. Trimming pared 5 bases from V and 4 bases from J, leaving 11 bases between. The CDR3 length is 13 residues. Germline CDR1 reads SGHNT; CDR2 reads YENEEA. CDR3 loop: CASSLHAGTEAFF. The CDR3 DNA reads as TGTGCCAGCAGCCTTCACGCGGGCACTGAAGCTTTCTTT.

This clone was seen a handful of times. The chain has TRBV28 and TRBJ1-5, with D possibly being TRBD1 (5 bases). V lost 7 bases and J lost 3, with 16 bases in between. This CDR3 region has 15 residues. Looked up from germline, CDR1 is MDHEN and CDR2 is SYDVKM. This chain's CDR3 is CASTIIADNNQPQHF. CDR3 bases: TGTGCCAGCACCATTATAGCGGACAACAATCAGCCCCAGCATTTT.

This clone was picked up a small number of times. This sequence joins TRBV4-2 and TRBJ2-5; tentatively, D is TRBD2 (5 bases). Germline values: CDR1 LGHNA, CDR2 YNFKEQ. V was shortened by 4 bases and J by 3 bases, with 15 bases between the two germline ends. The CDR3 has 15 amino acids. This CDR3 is CASSRSRGPEETQYF. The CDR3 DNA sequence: TGTGCCAGCAGCCGCAGTCGAGGGCCAGAAGAGACCCAGTACTTC.

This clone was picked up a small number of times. For the CDR3, the DNA is TGTGCCAGCAGTTCAGCGTCCCAGGGATATACCGGGGAGCTGTTTTTT. This encodes CASSSASQGYTGELFF. The chain couples TRBV28 to TRBJ2-2; a possible D gene is TRBD1 (5 bases). Germline lookup yields CDR1 MDHEN and CDR2 SYDVKM. The CDR3 totals 16 residues. The V end was cut by 4 bases, the J end by 5 bases, with 17 bases between. Filled out from reference TRBV28 and TRBJ2-2, the complete variable domain reads DVKVTQSSRYLVKRTGEKVFLECVQDMDHENMFWYRQDPGLGLRLIYFSYDVKMKEKGDIPEGYSVSREKKERFSLILESASTNQTSMYLCASSSASQGYTGELFFGEGSRLTVL.

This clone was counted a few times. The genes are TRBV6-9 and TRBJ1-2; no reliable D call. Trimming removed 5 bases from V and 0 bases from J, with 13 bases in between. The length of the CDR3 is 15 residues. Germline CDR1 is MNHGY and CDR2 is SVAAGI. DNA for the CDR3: TGTGCCAGCAGTCGCCCGACCGGAGCTAACTATGGCTACACCTTC. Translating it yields CASSRPTGANYGYTF.

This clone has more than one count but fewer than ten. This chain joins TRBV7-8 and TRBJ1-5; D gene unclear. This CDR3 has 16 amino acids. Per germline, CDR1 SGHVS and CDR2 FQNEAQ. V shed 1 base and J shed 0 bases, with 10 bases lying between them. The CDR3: CASSLVAGLSNQPQHF. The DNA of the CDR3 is TGTGCCAGCAGCTTAGTGGCAGGACTTAGCAATCAGCCCCAGCATTTT.

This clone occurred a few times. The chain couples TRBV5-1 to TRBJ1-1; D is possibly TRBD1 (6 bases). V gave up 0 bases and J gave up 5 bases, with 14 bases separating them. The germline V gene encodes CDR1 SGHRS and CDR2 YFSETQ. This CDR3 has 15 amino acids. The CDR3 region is CASSLEGGGWTEAFF. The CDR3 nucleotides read TGCGCCAGCAGCTTGGAGGGGGGGGGATGGACTGAAGCTTTCTTT.

The CDR3 DNA reads as TGCGCCAGCTGGGCGGGAGGTAGGGCCAATGAGCAGTTCTTC. The encoded protein is CASWAGGRANEQFF. This sequence joins TRBV10-2 and TRBJ2-1, with 8 positions matching TRBD2. CDR1 WSHSY and CDR2 SAAADI come from the germline V gene. The CDR3 loop spans 14 amino acids. The V and J ends lost 8 bases and 6 bases, in that order; junction bases with no gene match: 9.

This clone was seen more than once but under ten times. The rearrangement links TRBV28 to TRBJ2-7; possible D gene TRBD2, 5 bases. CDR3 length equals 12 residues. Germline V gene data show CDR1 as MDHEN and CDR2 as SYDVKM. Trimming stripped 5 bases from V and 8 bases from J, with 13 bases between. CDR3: CASSPPSGKQYF. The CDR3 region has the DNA TGTGCCAGCAGTCCCCCAAGCGGAAAGCAGTACTTC.

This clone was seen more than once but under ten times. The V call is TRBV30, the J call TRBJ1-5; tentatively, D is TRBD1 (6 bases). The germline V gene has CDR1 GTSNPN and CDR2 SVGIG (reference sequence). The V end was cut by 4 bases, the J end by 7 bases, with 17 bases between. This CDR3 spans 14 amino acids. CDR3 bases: TGTGCCTGGATGCAACAGGGCCCAAGACAGCCCCAGCATTTT. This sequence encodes CAWMQQGPRQPQHF.

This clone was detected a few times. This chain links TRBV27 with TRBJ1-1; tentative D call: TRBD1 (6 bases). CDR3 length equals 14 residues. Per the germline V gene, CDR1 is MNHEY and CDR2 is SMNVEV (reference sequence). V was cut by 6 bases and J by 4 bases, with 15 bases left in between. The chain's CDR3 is CASSQGRGGTEAFF. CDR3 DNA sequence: TGTGCCAGCAGCCAAGGGCGAGGGGGCACTGAAGCTTTCTTT.

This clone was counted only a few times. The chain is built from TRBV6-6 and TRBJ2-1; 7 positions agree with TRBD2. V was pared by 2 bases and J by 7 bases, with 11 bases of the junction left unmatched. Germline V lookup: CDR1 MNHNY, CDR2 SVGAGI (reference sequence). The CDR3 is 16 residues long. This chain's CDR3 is CASSYESTGGGNEQFF. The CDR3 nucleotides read TGTGCCAGCAGTTACGAGTCAACGGGAGGAGGGAATGAGCAGTTCTTC.

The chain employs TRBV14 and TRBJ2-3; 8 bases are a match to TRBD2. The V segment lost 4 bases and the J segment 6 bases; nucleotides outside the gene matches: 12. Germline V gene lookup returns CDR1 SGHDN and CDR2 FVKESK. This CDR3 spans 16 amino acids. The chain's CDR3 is CASSLGLAAGEDTQYF. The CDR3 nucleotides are TGTGCCAGCAGCCTCGGACTAGCAGCCGGGGAGGATACGCAGTATTTT.

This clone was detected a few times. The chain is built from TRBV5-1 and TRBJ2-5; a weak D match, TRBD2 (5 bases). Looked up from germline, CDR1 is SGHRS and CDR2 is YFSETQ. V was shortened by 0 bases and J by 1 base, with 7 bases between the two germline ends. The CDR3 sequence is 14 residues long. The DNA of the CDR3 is TGCGCCAGCAGCTTGGGGGAGCCCCAAGAGACCCAGTACTTC. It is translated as CASSLGEPQETQYF.

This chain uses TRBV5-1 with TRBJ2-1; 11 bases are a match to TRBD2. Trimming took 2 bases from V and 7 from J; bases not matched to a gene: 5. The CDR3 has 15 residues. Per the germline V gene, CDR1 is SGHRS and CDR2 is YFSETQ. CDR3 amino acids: CASSLLAGGGNEQFF. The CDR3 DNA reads TGCGCCAGCAGCTTATTAGCGGGAGGGGGGAATGAGCAGTTCTTC.